The T cell receptor (beta chain) under discussion was sequenced for a study of shared clonotypes between healthy human individuals. As for the study in general: Each donor contributed plates that comprised three CD4 naive, three CD4 memory, two CD8 naive and one CD8 memory. General study results and limits: In general, naive subsets displayed greater estimated richness than memory subsets did.

CD45RO-negative cells were positively selected for CCR7, leaving out terminally differentiated effector memory CD45RA+ cells. Donors comprised healthy HIV-negative adults lacking recent acute infections or vaccinations. The assay was run at deep level. Sequencing used immunoSEQ multiplex PCR; TCRdb keeps in-frame clones, though not all of them. The sample has around 1,900,000 clones, about 94% seen once. CDR3 length equals 12 residues. V was pared by 7 bases and J by 0 bases, with 7 bases between. Germline assignment: CDR1 SQVTM and CDR2 ANQGSEA. Worth noting for this clone: No antigen is known for it. This sample also contains other DNA sequences that code for the same CDR3.

The receptor was derived from a young man in good health. Some clones in this sample may be carry-over from other donors' samples. The chain joins TRBV29-1 to TRBJ2-1; D is possibly TRBD1 or TRBD2 (5 bases each). Sample: naive CD8+ T cells from PBMCs. The CDR3 sequence: CSAGGSYNEQFF. In DNA, the CDR3 is TGCAGCGCTGGGGGCTCCTACAATGAGCAGTTCTTC.